The TCR beta chain under discussion was sequenced for a study of blood T cell repertoires in COVID-19. Study summary: Samples taken during acute and convalescent COVID-19 were collected in the United States, Italy and Spain. PBMCs, B-cell-depleted T cells, or T cells were the source of the cDNA or gDNA that made up the material.

As processed by the authors: Reference gene primer amplification in the assay estimated nucleated cell counts. Measured with immunoSEQ multiplex PCR; TCRdb has only the in-frame clones, and not every one. V, J and clone size were drawn from that table, and D and trimming were deduced from the DNA. The sample lists about 24,000 clones, about 89% occurring once. The CDR3 runs to 14 residues. From germline, CDR1 is SGHTA and CDR2 FQGNSA. The V end was cut by 3 bases, the J end by 1 base, with 7 bases between. Sequencing was done on a sample of peripheral blood. The receptor comes from a man aged 45-65 years with active COVID-19. This chain links TRBV7-2 with TRBJ1-3; no definite D call. This chain's CDR3 is CASSFGRSGNTIYF. The CDR3 DNA reads as TGTGCCAGCAGCTTCGGGAGGTCTGGAAACACCATATATTTT.